The TCR beta chain described here comes from a study of blood T cell repertoires in COVID-19. Clinical history reported by participants formed the basis on which cohorts were assigned. All recovered Cohort 3 donors got two negative PCRs, got clearance, or saw symptom resolution. CDR1 SGHNT and CDR2 YENEEA come from the germline V gene. V was clipped by 1 base and J by 7 bases, with 11 bases between them. The length of the CDR3 is 14 residues. Original processing methods: Scientists estimated how many nucleated cells there were by amplifying reference gene primers. Clones were read by immunoSEQ multiplex PCR, and TCRdb kept only the in-frame ones, dropping some. That table supplies the V and J calls and clone size; D and trimming were determined from the DNA. This sample has around 140,000 clones, with about 90% found just once.

The source is a man between 60 and 75 years old who had recovered from COVID-19. Sample: PBMCs or T cells enriched from blood (not recorded which). J is TRBJ2-1 and V is TRBV11-3, with D maybe TRBD2 (5 bases). The CDR3 spells CASSLGPGRNEQFF. The CDR3 coding sequence is TGTGCCAGCAGCTTAGGCCCGGGAAGGAATGAGCAGTTCTTC.